Presented here are 22 T cell receptor beta chains from one specimen sequenced in a study of T cells in Graves' hyperthyroidism and ophthalmopathy. TCR beta CDR3 region amplification was performed from RNA transcripts. During a first-round RT-PCR of the TCR CDR3, the HTBI primer set was used. Using its own MiXCR run on the multiplex PCR reads, TCRdb lists one record per CDR3 protein. The sample contains hundreds of thousands of distinct CDR3 sequences, about 15% of which appear only once. The sequenced material came from blood. Receptors originate from a woman under 40 with Graves' hyperthyroidism.

The chain joins TRBV7-2 to TRBJ2-1; 11 nucleotides align to TRBD1. The CDR3 loop spans 15 amino acids. Trimming took 5 bases from V and 7 from J; bases not matched to a gene: 7. The germline V gene has CDR1 SGHTA and CDR2 FQGNSA. The CDR3 protein is CASSLRTGGINEQFF. DNA of the CDR3: TGTGCCAGCAGCCTACGGACAGGGGGCATAAATGAGCAGTTCTTC.

This clonotype appeared a few times. V and J are TRBV7-2 and TRBJ2-3, with TRBD2 matching over 8 bases. Germline-derived CDR1 and CDR2 are SGHTA and FQGNSA. The CDR3 contains 21 residues. Trimming took 5 bases from V and 0 from J; bases not matched to a gene: 22. The CDR3 nucleotides are TGTGCCAGCAGCACCAGACGGATTAAAGCGGGAGAACAAACTAGCACAGATACGCAGTATTTT. This translates into CASSTRRIKAGEQTSTDTQYF.

This clonotype occurred many times. The chain couples TRBV27 to TRBJ2-7, with D tentatively TRBD2 (5 bases). The CDR3 runs to 15 residues. Trimming removed 5 bases at V and 2 bases at J, with 16 bases between. Germline-derived CDR1 and CDR2 are MNHEY and SMNVEV (reference sequence). The CDR3 DNA sequence: TGTGCCAGCAGTCTTCTCTCGGACGGGACCTACGAGCAGTACTTC. Its protein is CASSLLSDGTYEQYF.

This clonotype has ten or more counts. The chain couples TRBV27 to TRBJ2-7; 7 bases map to TRBD1. Germline V gene lookup returns CDR1 MNHEY and CDR2 SMNVEV (reference sequence). The CDR3 sequence is 16 residues long. Trimming removed 6 bases from V and 2 bases from J; junction bases left unmatched: 13. CDR3 region: CASSRTGTVITYEQYF. CDR3 in DNA: TGTGCCAGCAGCAGAACCGGGACAGTAATCACCTACGAGCAGTACTTC.

The chain is built from TRBV9 and TRBJ2-7; D is possibly TRBD1 or TRBD2 (5 bases each). With 0 bases removed from V and 3 bases from J, the gap between germline ends came to 10 bases. This CDR3 region has 14 residues. Germline V lookup: CDR1 SGDLS, CDR2 YYNGEE. The CDR3 spells CASSVGWGNYEQYF. The CDR3 DNA reads as TGTGCCAGCAGCGTAGGTTGGGGGAACTACGAGCAGTACTTC.

This clonotype came up a few times. The chain uses TRBV5-1 and TRBJ2-2, with D tentatively TRBD1 or TRBD2 (5 bases each). The CDR3 totals 14 residues. V was trimmed by 4 bases and J by 8 bases, leaving 15 bases between them. Germline V gene sequence: CDR1 SGHRS, CDR2 YFSETQ. CDR3 coding DNA: TGCGCCAGCAGCGGGACCCCGAACGGAGGGGAGCTGTTTTTT. Amino acids: CASSGTPNGGELFF.

The V call is TRBV3-1, the J call TRBJ1-6, with D hard to call. Trimming removed 1 base at V and 7 bases at J, with 17 bases between. The CDR3 covers 17 residues. Germline assignment: CDR1 LGHDT and CDR2 YNNKEL (reference sequence). CDR3 residues: CASSQVRAGYWNSPLHF. CDR3 DNA sequence: TGTGCCAGCAGCCAAGTTCGAGCAGGCTACTGGAATTCACCCCTCCACTTT.

This chain connects TRBV24-1 to TRBJ1-1; a possible D gene is TRBD1 (5 bases). There are 13 residues in the CDR3. Trimming left V 5 bases short and J 1 base short, with 7 bases between. The germline V gene encodes CDR1 KGHDR and CDR2 SFDVKD. DNA for the CDR3: TGTGCCACCAGTGGGGGGAAGAACACTGAAGCTTTCTTT. Its translation: CATSGGKNTEAFF.

The rearrangement joins TRBV5-1 to TRBJ1-4, with TRBD1 matching 8 bases. CDR1 is SGHRS, CDR2 YFSETQ, per germline. This CDR3 is 17 amino acids long. The trim removed 5 bases at V and 0 bases at J, leaving 9 bases unmatched. CDR3 amino acids: CASSLYGTGTTNEKLFF. The CDR3 DNA is TGCGCCAGCAGTCTTTACGGGACAGGTACAACTAATGAAAAACTGTTTTTT.

The chain is built from TRBV7-2 and TRBJ2-1; D not resolved. CDR3 size: 14 residues. Germline values: CDR1 SGHTA, CDR2 FQGNSA. The V and J ends lost 2 bases and 6 bases respectively, with 11 bases between them. The CDR3 coding sequence is TGTGCCAGCAGCTTATCCACTTCGTCCAATGAGCAGTTCTTC. Its translation: CASSLSTSSNEQFF.

This clonotype has ten or more counts. The chain employs TRBV20-1 and TRBJ2-7; TRBD2 agrees at 10 bases. Germline V lookup: CDR1 DFQATT, CDR2 SNEGSKA (reference sequence). The CDR3 sequence is 15 residues long. Trimming took 6 bases from V and 0 from J; bases not matched to a gene: 8. Written as DNA, the CDR3 is TGCAGTGCCACGGAGGGACTAGCGTCCTCCTACGAGCAGTACTTC. Amino acid sequence: CSATEGLASSYEQYF.

V usage is TRBV20-1 and J usage is TRBJ2-7, with D perhaps matching TRBD1 (5 bases). V was shortened by 1 base and J by 6 bases, with 22 bases between the two germline ends. The CDR3 length is 16 residues. From germline, CDR1 is DFQATT and CDR2 SNEGSKA (reference sequence). For the CDR3, the DNA is TGCAGTGCTAGAGCCACATCACGAGGCAGGGCTGGCGAGCAGTACTTC. It is translated as CSARATSRGRAGEQYF.

This clonotype was detected only a few times. V usage is TRBV5-1 and J usage is TRBJ2-2; 13 nucleotides align to TRBD2. Trimming took 4 bases from V and 5 from J; bases not matched to a gene: 8. This CDR3 has 17 amino acids. Germline values: CDR1 SGHRS, CDR2 YFSETQ. The CDR3 region is CASSPPGTSGMTGELFF. In DNA, the CDR3 is TGCGCCAGCAGCCCCCCGGGGACTAGCGGGATGACCGGGGAGCTGTTTTTT. Full variable domain (outside the CDR3, taken from reference TRBV5-1 and TRBJ2-2): KAGVTQTPRYLIKTRGQQVTLSCSPISGHRSVSWYQQTPGQGLQFLFEYFSETQRNKGNFPGRFSGRQFSNSRSEMNVSTLELGDSALYLCASSPPGTSGMTGELFFGEGSRLTVL.

This clonotype was detected only a few times. This rearrangement joins TRBV30 to TRBJ2-7, with TRBD2 identical over 13 bases. This CDR3 has 15 residues. The ends lost 3 bases at V and 2 bases at J; junction bases unmatched: 4. CDR1 GTSNPN and CDR2 SVGIG come from the germline V gene (reference sequence). The DNA for the CDR3 is TGTGCCTGGAGCCCGGGACTAGCGGGGACCTACGAGCAGTACTTC. Protein product: CAWSPGLAGTYEQYF.

This clonotype was picked up many times. The rearrangement joins TRBV3-1 to TRBJ2-5, with 7 bases lining up with TRBD2. The V and J ends lost 1 base and 2 bases, in that order; junction bases with no gene match: 1. The germline gives CDR1 LGHDT, CDR2 YNNKEL (reference sequence). The length of the CDR3 is 14 residues. Here the CDR3 DNA reads TGTGCCAGCAGCCAAGCAGCGGGGCAAGAGACCCAGTACTTC. Translating gives CASSQAAGQETQYF.

Details on this clonotype: A read error may be the cause here, since a much bigger clone is one base away. The rearrangement links TRBV5-1 to TRBJ2-1, with 7 nucleotides matching TRBD2. This CDR3 has 15 amino acids. Looked up from germline, CDR1 is SGHRS and CDR2 is YFSETQ. Trimming took 4 bases from V and 10 from J; bases not matched to a gene: 14. DNA of the CDR3: TGCGCCAGCAGCATGGGTGCGGGAGCGGCAGGGGAGCAGTTCTTC. Translation gives CASSMGAGAAGEQFF. Filled out from reference TRBV5-1 and TRBJ2-1, the complete variable domain reads KAGVTQTPRYLIKTRGQQVTLSCSPISGHRSVSWYQQTPGQGLQFLFEYFSETQRNKGNFPGRFSGRQFSNSRSEMNVSTLELGDSALYLCASSMGAGAAGEQFFGPGTRLTVL.

This clonotype was detected ten times or more. This chain uses TRBV6-1 with TRBJ1-6; the match to TRBD1 covers 9 bases. This CDR3 has 18 residues. J gave up 6 bases and V 6 bases, and 15 bases lay outside the gene matches. The germline gives CDR1 MNHNS, CDR2 SASEGT. The CDR3 sequence is CASRGLGMGTGFNSPLHF. For the CDR3, the DNA is TGTGCCAGCAGAGGGCTGGGAATGGGGACAGGGTTTAATTCACCCCTCCACTTT.

The chain couples TRBV4-1 to TRBJ2-5; the D is unclear. Germline loops: CDR1 MGHRA, CDR2 YSYEKL. The CDR3 totals 15 residues. The V end lost 4 bases, the J end lost 1 base, and 13 bases lay between the germline ends. The CDR3 region has the DNA TGCGCCAGCAGCCCTAATCGATATTCCCAAGAGACCCAGTACTTC. Amino acid sequence: CASSPNRYSQETQYF.

This clonotype was found once. A single base separates this from a much larger clone, so it may be a read error. The chain is built from TRBV28 and TRBJ1-5, with 8 nucleotides matching TRBD1. Germline values: CDR1 MDHEN, CDR2 SYDVKM. The CDR3 is 15 amino acids. V trimming: 8 bases; J trimming: 6 bases; junction bases outside the gene matches: 12. The CDR3 sequence: CASGQTGGRGQPQHF. CDR3 DNA: TGTGCCAGCGGTCAAACAGGGGGTCGGGGTCAGCCCCAGCATTTT.

This clonotype was detected only a few times. V and J are TRBV7-9 and TRBJ2-7; 9 positions agree with TRBD1. V lost 5 bases, J lost 5 bases, and 7 bases stayed unmatched. CDR1 SEHNR and CDR2 FQNEAQ come from the germline V gene (reference sequence). This CDR3 comprises 14 residues. CDR3 DNA: TGTGCCAGCAGCCCGGGACAGGGACCCGACGAGCAGTACTTC. It encodes CASSPGQGPDEQYF. Using reference TRBV7-9 and TRBJ2-7 for the parts outside the CDR3, the full variable domain is DTGVSQNPRHKITKRGQNVTFRCDPISEHNRLYWYRQTLGQGPEFLTYFQNEAQLEKSRLLSDRFSAERPKGSFSTLEIQRTEQGDSAMYLCASSPGQGPDEQYFGPGTRLTVT.

The sample holds many counts of this clonotype. The chain links TRBV28 to TRBJ2-7; 7 bases line up with TRBD1. J lost 2 bases, V lost 5 bases, and 9 bases had no gene match. The germline V gene has CDR1 MDHEN and CDR2 SYDVKM. The CDR3 has 15 residues. The chain's CDR3 is CASSTPGQRPYEQYF. The CDR3 DNA reads TGTGCCAGCAGTACTCCGGGACAGAGACCCTACGAGCAGTACTTC.

This rearrangement joins TRBV7-2 to TRBJ1-2; 10 bases are a match to TRBD1. Germline CDR1 and CDR2: SGHTA and FQGNSA. CDR3 length: 14 residues. V was clipped by 6 bases and J by 7 bases; unmatched bases: 8. CDR3 sequence (DNA): TGTGCCAGCAGACCAGACCGGGACAGGGGTGGCTACACCTTC. Translating gives CASRPDRDRGGYTF. Combining the CDR3 with reference TRBV7-2 and TRBJ1-2 gives the whole variable domain GAGVSQSPSNKVTEKGKDVELRCDPISGHTALYWYRQSLGQGLEFLIYFQGNSAPDKSGLPSDRFSAERTGGSVSTLTIQRTQQEDSAVYLCASRPDRDRGGYTFGSGTRLTVV.